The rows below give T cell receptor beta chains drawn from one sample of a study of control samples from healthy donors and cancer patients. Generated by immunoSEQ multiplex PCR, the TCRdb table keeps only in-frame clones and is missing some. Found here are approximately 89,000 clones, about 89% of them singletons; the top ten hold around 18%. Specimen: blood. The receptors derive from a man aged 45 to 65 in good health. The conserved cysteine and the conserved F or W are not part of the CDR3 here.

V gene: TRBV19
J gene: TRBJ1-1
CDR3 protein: ASSLTGSTEAF

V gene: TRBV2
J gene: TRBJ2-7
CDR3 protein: ASKKGGGRGYEQY

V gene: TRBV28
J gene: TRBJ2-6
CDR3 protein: ASSLFRLAGANVLT

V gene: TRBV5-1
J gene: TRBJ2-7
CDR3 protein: ASSIGGGYEQY

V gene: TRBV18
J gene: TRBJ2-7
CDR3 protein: ASSLTGQGGEQY

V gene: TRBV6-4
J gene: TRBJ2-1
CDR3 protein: ASSLSQGSNEQF

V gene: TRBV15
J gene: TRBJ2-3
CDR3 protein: ATTSASSTDTQY

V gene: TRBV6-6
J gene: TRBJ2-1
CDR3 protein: ASGSLGFSYNEQF

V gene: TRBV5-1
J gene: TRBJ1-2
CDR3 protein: ASSLDSNYGYT

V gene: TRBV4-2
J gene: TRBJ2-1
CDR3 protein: ASSQGPSGTSFNEQF

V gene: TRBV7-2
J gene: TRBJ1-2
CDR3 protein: ASSLVGLAVRTGEDGYT

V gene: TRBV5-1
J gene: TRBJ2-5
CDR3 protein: ASSSLAGNLQETQY

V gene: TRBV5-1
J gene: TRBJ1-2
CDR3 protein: ASSPDRTWT

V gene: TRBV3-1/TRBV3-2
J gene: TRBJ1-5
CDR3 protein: ASSPIVGQPQH

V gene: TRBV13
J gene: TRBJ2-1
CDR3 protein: ASSLGANNEQF

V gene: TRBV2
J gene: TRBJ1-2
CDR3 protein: ASSEGPAGAGYGYT

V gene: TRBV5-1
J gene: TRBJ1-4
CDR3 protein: ASSLGSVEKLF

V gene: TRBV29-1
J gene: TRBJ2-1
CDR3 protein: SVESGTGGVRSKF

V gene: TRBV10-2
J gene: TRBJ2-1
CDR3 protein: ASRPTGGYNEQF

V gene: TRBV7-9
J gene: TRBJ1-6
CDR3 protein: ASSLHEMELDSPLH

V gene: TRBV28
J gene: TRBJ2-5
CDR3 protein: ASSSRALLGETQY

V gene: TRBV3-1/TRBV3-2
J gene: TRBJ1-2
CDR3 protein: ASSEGRVEGYGYT

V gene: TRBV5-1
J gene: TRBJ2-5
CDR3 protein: ASSLWSSGGAGETQY

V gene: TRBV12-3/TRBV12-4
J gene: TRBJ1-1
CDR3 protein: ASSPTGNTEAF

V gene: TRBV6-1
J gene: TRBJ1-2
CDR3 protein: ASSDVAYGYT

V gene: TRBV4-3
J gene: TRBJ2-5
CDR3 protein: ASSPGGAETQY

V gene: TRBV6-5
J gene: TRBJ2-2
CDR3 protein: ASKSGQNTGELF

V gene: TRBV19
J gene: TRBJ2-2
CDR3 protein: ASSIVTPTGELF

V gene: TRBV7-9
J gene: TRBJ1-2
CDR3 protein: ASSPMGNFRYGYT

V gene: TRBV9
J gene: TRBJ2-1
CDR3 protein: ASSLGTAYNEQF

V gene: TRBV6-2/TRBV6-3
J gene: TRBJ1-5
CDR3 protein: ASSTRQSNQPQH